Detailed here is one T cell receptor beta chain. This CDR3 comprises 12 residues. With 4 bases removed from V and 5 bases from J, the gap between germline ends came to 6 bases. Germline V CDR1 and CDR2: SGHRS, YFSETQ. This specimen belongs to a study of PD-L1 blockade in urothelial cancer. The time point here: peripheral blood 6 weeks after treatment start. Assay: immunoSEQ multiplex PCR; the TCRdb copy retains only in-frame clones and omits some. The sample contains about 76,000 clones, approximately 90% of which appear only once. V is TRBV5-1 and J is TRBJ2-2; D not resolved. This clonotype was sampled from a woman at least 80 years old with urothelial cancer. This specimen consisted of PBMCs, obtained around atezolizumab (anti-PD-L1) treatment. The CDR3: CASSLLTGELFF. CDR3 nucleotide sequence: TGCGCCAGCAGCCTCTTGACCGGGGAGCTGTTTTTT.